These T cell receptor beta chains were read from a single sample in a study of T cells in Graves' hyperthyroidism and ophthalmopathy. TCRdb re-derived calls from the multiplex PCR reads in MiXCR, one entry per CDR3 protein. The table includes roughly 380,000 distinct CDR3 sequences, approximately 13% detected once. The sequencing sample was made of blood. These receptors were taken from a man aged 30-40 years with Graves' hyperthyroidism that later progressed to Graves' ophthalmopathy. CDR3s include the opening cysteine and the closing phenylalanine or tryptophan. The D gene is left open where the match is weak. The size entry is marked missing in some rows and otherwise reads once, few, many or a size class.

d_gene: NA
v_gene: TRBV7-9
abundance: many
j_gene: TRBJ1-2
CDR3aa: CASSLGSGEEGYTF
CDR3nt: TGTGCCAGCAGCTTAGGCTCGGGGGAGGAAGGCTACACCTTC

d_gene: NA
v_gene: TRBV9
abundance: few
j_gene: TRBJ2-1
CDR3aa: CASTPLANSYNEQFF
CDR3nt: TGTGCCAGCACCCCCCTAGCGAATTCCTACAATGAGCAGTTCTTC

d_gene: NA
v_gene: TRBV20-1
abundance: many
j_gene: TRBJ1-1
CDR3aa: CSARKAGVPNTEAFF
CDR3nt: TGCAGTGCTAGAAAGGCAGGGGTTCCGAACACTGAAGCTTTCTTT

d_gene: NA
v_gene: TRBV3-1
abundance: many
j_gene: TRBJ2-3
CDR3aa: CASSQVRTDTQYF
CDR3nt: TGTGCCAGCAGCCAAGTCCGCACAGATACGCAGTATTTT

d_gene: NA
v_gene: TRBV20-1
abundance: many
j_gene: TRBJ2-1
CDR3aa: CSATDRNEQFF
CDR3nt: TGCAGTGCCACGGACCGCAATGAGCAGTTCTTC

d_gene: TRBD2
v_gene: TRBV14
abundance: NA
j_gene: TRBJ2-3
CDR3aa: CASSQEGWRDYLFADTQYF
CDR3nt: TGTGCCAGCAGCCAAGAGGGGTGGCGGGACTACCTCTTTGCAGATACGCAGTATTTT

d_gene: NA
v_gene: TRBV9
abundance: many
j_gene: TRBJ1-1
CDR3aa: CASSVGGDGPNTEAFF
CDR3nt: TGTGCCAGCAGCGTAGGAGGCGATGGCCCGAACACTGAAGCTTTCTTT

d_gene: NA
v_gene: TRBV7-3
abundance: NA
j_gene: TRBJ1-2
CDR3aa: CASSLTGREGYTF
CDR3nt: TGTGCCAGCAGCTTAACGGGGAGGGAGGGCTACACCTTC

d_gene: NA
v_gene: TRBV7-2
abundance: many
j_gene: TRBJ2-7
CDR3aa: CASSLWTAPYEQYF
CDR3nt: TGTGCCAGCAGCTTATGGACCGCTCCCTACGAGCAGTACTTC

d_gene: NA
v_gene: TRBV27
abundance: many
j_gene: TRBJ2-7
CDR3aa: CASSLQGYNSYEQYF
CDR3nt: TGTGCCAGCAGTTTACAGGGCTATAACTCCTACGAGCAGTACTTC

d_gene: NA
v_gene: TRBV7-8
abundance: many
j_gene: TRBJ1-5
CDR3aa: CASSLKGGSGSGQPQHF
CDR3nt: TGTGCCAGCAGCTTGAAAGGGGGTTCTGGTTCGGGTCAGCCCCAGCATTTT

d_gene: TRBD1
v_gene: TRBV7-2
abundance: many
j_gene: TRBJ2-7
CDR3aa: CASSQTDRTYEQYF
CDR3nt: TGTGCCAGCAGCCAAACGGACAGGACCTACGAGCAGTACTTC

d_gene: NA
v_gene: TRBV5-1
abundance: NA
j_gene: TRBJ2-5
CDR3aa: CASGTLEGEETQYF
CDR3nt: TGCGCCAGCGGAACGCTGGAGGGAGAGGAGACCCAGTACTTC

d_gene: TRBD1
v_gene: TRBV20-1
abundance: few
j_gene: TRBJ1-2
CDR3aa: CSAGGTGGLTVGYTF
CDR3nt: TGCAGTGCTGGAGGGACAGGGGGTTTAACAGTCGGCTACACCTTC

d_gene: TRBD1
v_gene: TRBV25-1
abundance: many
j_gene: TRBJ2-3
CDR3aa: CASSVGTGWSDTQYF
CDR3nt: TGTGCCAGCAGTGTGGGGACAGGGTGGTCAGATACGCAGTATTTT

d_gene: NA
v_gene: TRBV5-1
abundance: NA
j_gene: TRBJ2-2
CDR3aa: CASSLEDTGELFF
CDR3nt: TGCGCCAGCAGCTTGGAGGACACCGGGGAGCTGTTTTTT

d_gene: NA
v_gene: TRBV5-1
abundance: NA
j_gene: TRBJ1-6
CDR3aa: CASSHAGGADNSPLHF
CDR3nt: TGCGCCAGCAGCCACGCTGGGGGGGCAGATAATTCACCCCTCCACTTT

d_gene: TRBD1
v_gene: TRBV27
abundance: many
j_gene: TRBJ1-4
CDR3aa: CASSLVGQGEKLFF
CDR3nt: TGTGCCAGCAGTTTAGTAGGACAGGGTGAAAAACTGTTTTTT

d_gene: TRBD1
v_gene: TRBV2
abundance: NA
j_gene: TRBJ1-2
CDR3aa: CASGTGAYGYTF
CDR3nt: TGTGCCAGTGGGACAGGGGCCTATGGCTACACCTTC

d_gene: NA
v_gene: TRBV7-2
abundance: few
j_gene: TRBJ1-5
CDR3aa: CASSLAYGPVNQPQHF
CDR3nt: TGTGCCAGCAGCTTAGCGTATGGCCCGGTCAATCAGCCCCAGCATTTT

d_gene: TRBD2
v_gene: TRBV11-1
abundance: NA
j_gene: TRBJ2-6
CDR3aa: CASSRRLAGGSGANVLTF
CDR3nt: TGTGCCAGCAGCCGGAGACTAGCGGGGGGTTCTGGGGCCAACGTCCTGACTTTC

d_gene: NA
v_gene: TRBV7-6
abundance: many
j_gene: TRBJ2-1
CDR3aa: CASRGLQYNEQFF
CDR3nt: TGTGCCAGCAGGGGACTTCAATACAATGAGCAGTTCTTC

d_gene: TRBD2
v_gene: TRBV20-1
abundance: few
j_gene: TRBJ2-4
CDR3aa: CSASGGGENIQYF
CDR3nt: TGCAGTGCTAGTGGGGGGGGGGAAAACATTCAGTACTTC

d_gene: TRBD2
v_gene: TRBV11-2
abundance: few
j_gene: TRBJ2-2
CDR3aa: CASSLSGGARTGELFF
CDR3nt: TGTGCCAGCAGCTTATCCGGGGGGGCCCGGACCGGGGAGCTGTTTTTT

d_gene: TRBD1
v_gene: TRBV6-1
abundance: many
j_gene: TRBJ1-1
CDR3aa: CASSVTGVYTEAFF
CDR3nt: TGTGCCAGCAGTGTGACAGGGGTTTACACTGAAGCTTTCTTT

d_gene: TRBD1
v_gene: TRBV10-2
abundance: NA
j_gene: TRBJ2-1
CDR3aa: CASSEFDRGNEQFF
CDR3nt: TGCGCCAGCAGCGAGTTCGACAGGGGCAATGAGCAGTTCTTC

d_gene: TRBD1
v_gene: TRBV28
abundance: many
j_gene: TRBJ1-2
CDR3aa: CASSRDSQPSFYGYTF
CDR3nt: TGTGCCAGCAGCCGGGACAGCCAACCCTCCTTCTATGGCTACACCTTC

d_gene: NA
v_gene: TRBV11-3
abundance: many
j_gene: TRBJ2-1
CDR3aa: CASSSGNEQFF
CDR3nt: TGTGCCAGCAGCTCGGGGAATGAGCAGTTCTTC

d_gene: TRBD1
v_gene: TRBV6-1
abundance: few
j_gene: TRBJ1-6
CDR3aa: CASREGQLYNSPLHF
CDR3nt: TGTGCCAGCAGGGAGGGACAGCTCTATAATTCACCCCTCCACTTT

d_gene: NA
v_gene: TRBV28
abundance: NA
j_gene: TRBJ1-1
CDR3aa: CASSSTSKYGAFF
CDR3nt: TGTGCCAGCAGTTCGACCTCTAAATACGGAGCTTTCTTT

d_gene: NA
v_gene: TRBV6-5
abundance: many
j_gene: TRBJ2-5
CDR3aa: CASSYSQGETQYF
CDR3nt: TGTGCCAGCAGTTACAGCCAGGGGGAGACCCAGTACTTC

d_gene: NA
v_gene: TRBV10-3
abundance: many
j_gene: TRBJ1-6
CDR3aa: CAISESGQYNSPLHF
CDR3nt: TGTGCCATCAGTGAGTCAGGACAGTATAATTCACCCCTCCACTTT

d_gene: TRBD1
v_gene: TRBV4-1
abundance: many
j_gene: TRBJ1-2
CDR3aa: CASSPWTGNYGYTF
CDR3nt: TGCGCCAGCAGTCCTTGGACAGGAAACTATGGCTACACCTTC

d_gene: TRBD1
v_gene: TRBV7-8
abundance: many
j_gene: TRBJ2-7
CDR3aa: CASSYGQGMREQYF
CDR3nt: TGTGCCAGCAGCTACGGACAGGGTATGAGGGAGCAGTACTTC